The clone carrying this T cell receptor (beta chain) was picked up one time. The entry originates in a study of blood T cells in healthy people across ages. The authors ran a second PCR of about 7 to 11 cycles using a sample-barcoded 5' primer and a J-beta primer mix. Each cDNA molecule was tagged by a template-switch adaptor with 12 random nucleotides. TCRdb passed the 5' RACE reads through MiXCR, listing each CDR3 protein once. The sample lists approximately 1,000,000 distinct CDR3 sequences; 35% to 55% were seen once. Caucasian individuals from Russia who were healthy and aged roughly 6 to 90 acted as donors. Researchers isolated at least 6.5 million PBMCs per sample. This CDR3 is 18 amino acids long. Germline V gene data show CDR1 as SGHTA and CDR2 as FQGTGA. V was pared by 8 bases and J by 7 bases, with 23 bases of the junction left unmatched.

The sample taken for sequencing was blood. This TCR was recovered from a woman in her fifties or sixties in good health. V and J are TRBV7-3 and TRBJ2-3; TRBD2 matches 8 bases. The CDR3 sequence: CASSIQHGTRGGGYTQYF. The CDR3 DNA follows: TGTGCCAGCTCCATCCAACACGGGACAAGAGGCGGGGGGTATACGCAGTATTTT.